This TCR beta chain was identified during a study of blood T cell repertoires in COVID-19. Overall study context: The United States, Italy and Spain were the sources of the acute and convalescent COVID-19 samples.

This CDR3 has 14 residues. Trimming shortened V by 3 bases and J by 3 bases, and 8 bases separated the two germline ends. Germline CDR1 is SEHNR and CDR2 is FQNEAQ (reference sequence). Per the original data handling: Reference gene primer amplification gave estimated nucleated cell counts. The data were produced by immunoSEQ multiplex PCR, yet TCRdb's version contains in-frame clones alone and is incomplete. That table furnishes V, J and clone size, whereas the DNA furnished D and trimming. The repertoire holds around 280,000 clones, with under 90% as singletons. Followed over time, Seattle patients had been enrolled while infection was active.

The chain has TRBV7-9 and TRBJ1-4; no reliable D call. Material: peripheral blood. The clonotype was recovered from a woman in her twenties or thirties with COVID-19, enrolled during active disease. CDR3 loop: CASSLGSPNEKLFF. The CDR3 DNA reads TGTGCCAGCAGCTTGGGCAGCCCTAATGAAAAACTGTTTTTT.